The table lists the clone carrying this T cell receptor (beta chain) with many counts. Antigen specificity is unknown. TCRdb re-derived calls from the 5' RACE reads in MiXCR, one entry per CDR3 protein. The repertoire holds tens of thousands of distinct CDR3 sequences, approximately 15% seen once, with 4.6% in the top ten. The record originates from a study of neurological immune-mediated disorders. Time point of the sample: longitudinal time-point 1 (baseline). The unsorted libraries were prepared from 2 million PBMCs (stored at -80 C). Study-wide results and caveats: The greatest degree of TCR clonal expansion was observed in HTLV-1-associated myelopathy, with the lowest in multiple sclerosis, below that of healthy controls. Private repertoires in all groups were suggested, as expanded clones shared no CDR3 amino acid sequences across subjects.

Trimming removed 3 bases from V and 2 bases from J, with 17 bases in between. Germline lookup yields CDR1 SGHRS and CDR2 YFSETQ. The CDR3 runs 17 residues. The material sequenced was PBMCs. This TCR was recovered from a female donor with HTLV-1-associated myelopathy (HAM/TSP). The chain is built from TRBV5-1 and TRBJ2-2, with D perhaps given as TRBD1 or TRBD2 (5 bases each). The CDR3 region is CASSSSFGRDNTGELFF. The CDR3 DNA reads TGCGCCAGCAGCTCAAGTTTCGGACGGGACAACACCGGGGAGCTGTTTTTT.